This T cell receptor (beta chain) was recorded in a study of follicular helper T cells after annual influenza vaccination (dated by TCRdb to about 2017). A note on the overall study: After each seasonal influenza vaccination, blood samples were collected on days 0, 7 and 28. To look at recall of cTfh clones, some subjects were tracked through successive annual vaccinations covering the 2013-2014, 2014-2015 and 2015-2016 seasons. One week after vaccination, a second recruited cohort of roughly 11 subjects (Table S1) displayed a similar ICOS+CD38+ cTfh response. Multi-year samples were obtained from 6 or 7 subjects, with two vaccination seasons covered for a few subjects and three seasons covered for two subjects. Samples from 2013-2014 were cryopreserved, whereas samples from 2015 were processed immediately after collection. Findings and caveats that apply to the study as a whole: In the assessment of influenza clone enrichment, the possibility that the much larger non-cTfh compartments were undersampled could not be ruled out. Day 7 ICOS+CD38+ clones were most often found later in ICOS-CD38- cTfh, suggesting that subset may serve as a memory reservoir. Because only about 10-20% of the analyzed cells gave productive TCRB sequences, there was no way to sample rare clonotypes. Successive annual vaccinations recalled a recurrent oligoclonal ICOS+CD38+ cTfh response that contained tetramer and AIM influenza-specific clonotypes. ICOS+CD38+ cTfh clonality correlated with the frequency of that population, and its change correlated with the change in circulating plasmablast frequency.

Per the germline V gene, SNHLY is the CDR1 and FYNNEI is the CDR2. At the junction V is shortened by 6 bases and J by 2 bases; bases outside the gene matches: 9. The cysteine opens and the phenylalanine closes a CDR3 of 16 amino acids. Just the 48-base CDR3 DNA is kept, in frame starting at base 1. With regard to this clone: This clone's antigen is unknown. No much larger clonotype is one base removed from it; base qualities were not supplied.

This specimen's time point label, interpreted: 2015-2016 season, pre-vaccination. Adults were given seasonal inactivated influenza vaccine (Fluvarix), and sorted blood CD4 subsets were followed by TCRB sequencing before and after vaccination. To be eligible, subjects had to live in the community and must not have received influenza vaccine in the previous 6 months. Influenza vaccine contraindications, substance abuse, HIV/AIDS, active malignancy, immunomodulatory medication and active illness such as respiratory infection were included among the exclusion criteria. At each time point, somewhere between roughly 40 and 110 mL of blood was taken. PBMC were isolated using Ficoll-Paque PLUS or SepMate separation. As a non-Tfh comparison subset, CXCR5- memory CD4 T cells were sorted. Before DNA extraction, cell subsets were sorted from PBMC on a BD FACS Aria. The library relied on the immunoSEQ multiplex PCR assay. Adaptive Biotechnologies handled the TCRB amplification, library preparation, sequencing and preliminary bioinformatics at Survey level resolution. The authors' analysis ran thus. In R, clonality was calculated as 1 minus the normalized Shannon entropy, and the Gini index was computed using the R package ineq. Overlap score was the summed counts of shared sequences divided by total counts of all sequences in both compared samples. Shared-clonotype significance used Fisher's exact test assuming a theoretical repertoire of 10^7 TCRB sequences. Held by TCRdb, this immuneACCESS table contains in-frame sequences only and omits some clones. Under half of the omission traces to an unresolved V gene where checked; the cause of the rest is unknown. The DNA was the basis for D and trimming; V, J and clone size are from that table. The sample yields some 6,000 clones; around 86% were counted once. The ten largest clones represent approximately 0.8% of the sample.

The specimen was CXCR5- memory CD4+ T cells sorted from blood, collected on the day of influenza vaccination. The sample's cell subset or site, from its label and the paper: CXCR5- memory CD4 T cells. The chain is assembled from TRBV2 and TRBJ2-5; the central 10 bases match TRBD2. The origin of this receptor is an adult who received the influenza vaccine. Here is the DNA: TGTGCCAGCAGGGGATCATATAGCGGGGGGCAAGAGACCCAGTACTTC. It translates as CASRGSYSGGQETQYF.